The next 25 T cell receptor beta chains were all read from a single sample in a study of blood T cell repertoires in COVID-19. TCRdb keeps only in-frame clones here, not all; method: immunoSEQ multiplex PCR. The table shows around 250,000 clones, with just under 85% occurring only once. The material sequenced was peripheral blood. All receptors come from a woman over 75 with acute or convalescent COVID-19.

The chain combines TRBV9 with TRBJ2-7; tentative D call: TRBD1 (5 bases). The CDR3 loop spans 14 amino acids. Germline CDR1 reads SGDLS; CDR2 reads YYNGEE. The V end was cut by 5 bases, the J end by 0 bases, with 12 bases between. The CDR3 sequence is CASSGQFPSYEQYF. DNA of the CDR3: TGTGCCAGCAGTGGACAATTCCCCTCCTACGAGCAGTACTTC.

The chain couples TRBV4-1 to TRBJ2-1; 14 positions match TRBD2. The germline CDR1 and CDR2 sequences are MGHRA and YSYEKL. J was trimmed by 4 bases and V by 4 bases; bases with no gene match: 15. The CDR3 contains 20 residues. CDR3 residues: CASSPRNPGTSGGVYNEQFF. The CDR3 DNA reads TGCGCCAGCAGCCCTCGCAATCCCGGGACTAGCGGGGGTGTATACAATGAGCAGTTCTTC.

The genes are TRBV7-9 and TRBJ1-6; D is unclear. Germline-derived CDR1 and CDR2 are SEHNR and FQNEAQ (reference sequence). Trimming removed 3 bases from V and 5 bases from J, with 8 bases in between. CDR3 size: 14 residues. CDR3: CASSFAHNNSPLHF. The CDR3 DNA sequence: TGTGCCAGCAGCTTCGCACATAATAATTCACCCCTCCACTTT.

The chain combines TRBV6-5 with TRBJ2-1; D gene ambiguous. CDR1 and CDR2 (germline): MNHEY, SVGAGI. CDR3 size: 13 residues. CDR3 in DNA: TGTGCTATTGTCGGTAGCTCCTACAATGAGCAGTTCTTC. It yields the protein CAIVGSSYNEQFF.

This clone was counted a few times. The chain is built from TRBV10-3 and TRBJ1-2; TRBD1 matches at 8 bases. Trimming cost V 3 bases and J 4 bases; bases outside gene matches: 7. The V gene's germline CDR1 is ENHRY and CDR2 SYGVKD. The CDR3 has 15 residues. DNA of the CDR3: TGTGCCATCAGTGAACGGAACAGGGGGTTCTATGGCTACACCTTC. Translating gives CAISERNRGFYGYTF.

Turning to this clone: Germline and junction disagree at one end, which may indicate a read error. J is TRBJ1-1 and V is TRBV5-5; a possible D gene is TRBD1 (6 bases). CDR1 is SGHKS and CDR2 is YYEKEE in the germline V gene (reference sequence). The CDR3 runs to 13 residues. The CDR3, as DNA: TGTGCCAGCAGTTTGGGGGCACTCACTGAAGCTTTCTTT. Residues: CASSLGALTEAFF.

The chain links TRBV4-3 to TRBJ2-7, with TRBD1 as a possible D gene (5 bases). Trimming took off 3 bases at V and 3 bases at J, with 9 bases between the two ends. CDR3 length: 13 amino acids. Germline V gene sequence: CDR1 LGHNA, CDR2 YSLEER. CDR3 nucleotides: TGCGCCAGCAGCCAGGATGACAGCTACGAGCAGTACTTC. Its translation: CASSQDDSYEQYF.

This chain links TRBV2 with TRBJ2-3; unclear D gene. The V gene lost 5 bases and the J gene lost 4 bases, with 13 bases spanning the gap. The CDR3 is 14 residues long. From germline, CDR1 is SNHLY and CDR2 FYNNEI. CDR3 in amino acids: CASSLQDLSDTQYF. CDR3 nucleotides: TGTGCCAGCAGTTTGCAGGATCTGTCAGATACGCAGTATTTT. The whole variable domain, filled in from reference TRBV2 and TRBJ2-3, reads EPEVTQTPSHQVTQMGQEVILRCVPISNHLYFYWYRQILGQKVEFLVSFYNNEISEKSEIFDDQFSVERPDGSNFTLKIRSTKLEDSAMYFCASSLQDLSDTQYFGPGTRLTVL.

J is TRBJ1-2 and V is TRBV5-6, with TRBD1 as a possible D gene (6 bases). V lost 4 bases and J 5 bases, leaving 6 bases between the germline ends. Germline V gives CDR1 SGHDT, CDR2 YYEEEE. The CDR3 consists of 11 residues. The CDR3 region is CASSQGYGYTF. The CDR3 nucleotides are TGTGCCAGCAGCCAGGGGTATGGCTACACCTTC.

In DNA, the CDR3 is TGCGCCAGCAGCCAAGACGGTACAGGGGCGGGTGAAAAACTGTTTTTT. Amino acid sequence: CASSQDGTGAGEKLFF. The rearrangement links TRBV4-1 to TRBJ1-4; 7 positions match TRBD1. Germline V gives CDR1 MGHRA, CDR2 YSYEKL. This CDR3 is 16 amino acids long. The J segment lost 7 bases and the V segment lost 0 bases, leaving 8 bases of the junction unmatched.

The V and J genes are TRBV2 and TRBJ1-4, with D possibly matching TRBD1 (6 bases). V was shortened by 1 base and J by 7 bases, with 10 bases between the two germline ends. Germline V gene data show CDR1 as SNHLY and CDR2 as FYNNEI. The CDR3 is made up of 14 amino acids. As DNA, the CDR3 is TGTGCCAGCAGTGAAGGCAGGGGAACTGAAAAACTGTTTTTT. The encoded protein is CASSEGRGTEKLFF.

The chain employs TRBV18 and TRBJ1-3, with 7 bases matching TRBD1. This CDR3 region has 14 residues. V lost 6 bases and J lost 3; bases outside the gene matches: 5. Germline V lookup: CDR1 KGHSH, CDR2 LQKENI. This chain's CDR3 is CASSRGTDGNTIYF. The CDR3 DNA reads as TGTGCCAGCTCCCGAGGGACAGATGGAAACACCATATATTTT.

This sequence joins TRBV21-1 and TRBJ2-7; TRBD2, as called in the table, went unchecked against the DNA. TRBV21-1 is labeled a pseudogene. This CDR3 contains 16 residues. The DNA of the CDR3 is TGTGCCAGCAGCAAAAGGCCCTGGGAGAAATACCACGAGCAGTACTTC. Its translation is CASSKRPWEKYHEQYF.

The chain employs TRBV18 and TRBJ2-1; 14 bases fit TRBD2. There are 16 residues in the CDR3. Per the germline V gene, CDR1 is KGHSH and CDR2 is LQKENI. The J segment lost 7 bases and the V segment lost 3 bases, leaving 5 bases of the junction unmatched. The CDR3 sequence: CASSPDRLAGGNEQFF. The CDR3 nucleotides are TGTGCCAGCTCACCCGACCGACTAGCGGGGGGGAATGAGCAGTTCTTC.

CDR3: CASSYWQGGHEQYF. The CDR3 DNA follows: TGTGCCAGCAGTTACTGGCAGGGCGGCCACGAGCAGTACTTC. The V and J genes are TRBV6-5 and TRBJ2-7; D may be TRBD1 (5 bases). Germline-derived CDR1 and CDR2 are MNHEY and SVGAGI. The CDR3 totals 14 residues. The V end lost 1 base, the J end lost 5 bases, and 12 bases lay between the germline ends.

This chain joins TRBV3-1 (or the pseudogene TRBV3-2) and TRBJ1-1; D possibly corresponds to TRBD1 (5 bases). The CDR3 runs to 14 residues. Germline V gene data show CDR1 as LGHDT and CDR2 as YNNKEL (reference sequence). The V and J ends lost 4 bases and 12 bases respectively, with 21 bases between them. The CDR3 DNA sequence: TGTGCCAGCAGCCTGAGGACACCAAGAATAAATACTTTCTTT. This sequence encodes CASSLRTPRINTFF.

This chain connects TRBV24-1 to TRBJ2-5, with TRBD2 matching 12 bases. Germline V gives CDR1 KGHDR, CDR2 SFDVKD. The trim removed 0 bases at V and 5 bases at J, leaving 12 bases unmatched. The CDR3 loop spans 19 amino acids. The DNA of the CDR3 is TGTGCCACCAGTGATTTGCCCCTAGCGGGGGGGATCAATCAGGAGACCCAGTACTTC. Its translation is CATSDLPLAGGINQETQYF.

The chain carries TRBV10-2 and TRBJ1-1, with a weak D call TRBD1 (6 bases). This CDR3 contains 15 residues. Trimming took 0 bases from V and 8 from J, leaving 16 bases between them. The germline V gene encodes CDR1 WSHSY and CDR2 SAAADI. This chain's CDR3 is CASSESAGALSEAFF. The CDR3 nucleotides read TGCGCCAGCAGTGAGTCAGCAGGGGCGTTATCCGAAGCTTTCTTT.

This clone was detected a few times. The chain carries TRBV6-5 and TRBJ2-1, with a possible D match to TRBD2 (6 bases). This CDR3 contains 16 residues. V was pared by 0 bases and J by 1 base, with 10 bases between. Per germline, CDR1 MNHEY and CDR2 SVGAGI. CDR3 amino acids: CASSYSGGKSYNEQFF. As DNA, the CDR3 is TGTGCCAGCAGTTACTCAGGAGGGAAGTCCTACAATGAGCAGTTCTTC.

This chain connects TRBV5-1 to TRBJ2-2; 7 bases agree with TRBD1. With V trimmed by 5 bases and J by 7 bases, 14 bases remained unmatched. This CDR3 spans 16 amino acids. Germline assignment: CDR1 SGHRS and CDR2 YFSETQ. CDR3 amino acids: CASSSDRAFGGGELFF. The CDR3 DNA reads TGCGCCAGCAGTTCTGACAGGGCGTTTGGAGGCGGGGAGCTGTTTTTT.

As for this clone: At one boundary the junction diverges from the germline segment, which might be a read error. The CDR3 loop reads CASSRAGGLGETQYF. The CDR3 DNA reads as TGTGCTAGCAGCCGTGCAGGGGGGCTAGGGGAGACCCAGTACTTC. The rearrangement links TRBV7-7 to TRBJ2-5; a weak D match, TRBD1 (7 bases). CDR1 SSHAT and CDR2 FNYEAQ come from the germline V gene (reference sequence). The CDR3 has 15 amino acids. The whole variable domain, remainder taken from reference TRBV7-7 and TRBJ2-5, is GAGVSQSPRYKVTKRGQDVTLRCDPISSHATLYWYQQALGQGPEFLTYFNYEAQPDKSGLPSDRFSAERPEGSISTLTIQRTEQRDSAMYRCASSRAGGLGETQYFGPGTRLLVL.

The CDR3 region has the DNA TGTGCCAGTCTGACTAGCGGGAGTATCAGTGAGCAGTTCTTC. Its protein product is CASLTSGSISEQFF. The rearrangement links TRBV28 to TRBJ2-1, with TRBD2 matching over 12 bases. The V and J ends lost 9 bases and 9 bases, in that order; junction bases with no gene match: 9. The CDR3 contains 14 residues. The germline V gene encodes CDR1 MDHEN and CDR2 SYDVKM.

This rearrangement joins TRBV7-2 to TRBJ2-3; weak D call: TRBD2 (5 bases). V was cut by 5 bases and J by 4 bases, with 13 bases left in between. The CDR3 runs to 14 residues. Germline CDR1 SGHTA, CDR2 FQGNSA. The CDR3 DNA sequence: TGTGCCAGCAGCCGCGCCCCGGGGTCAGATACGCAGTATTTT. Amino acid sequence: CASSRAPGSDTQYF.

The J gene is TRBJ2-5, the V gene TRBV7-2, with 9 bases identical to TRBD1. Unmatched junction bases numbered 8, after V lost 4 bases and J lost 5 bases. CDR1 is SGHTA and CDR2 is FQGNSA in the germline V gene. This CDR3 contains 15 residues. CDR3 loop: CASSSGDRAQETQYF. Written as DNA, the CDR3 is TGTGCCAGCAGCTCAGGGGACAGGGCACAGGAGACCCAGTACTTC.

The V gene is TRBV19, the J gene TRBJ2-1; the match to TRBD1 covers 8 bases. Germline CDR1 LNHDA, CDR2 SQIVND (reference sequence). This CDR3 is 16 amino acids long. Trimming took 7 bases from V and 1 from J; bases not matched to a gene: 9. CDR3 protein: CASKQGARVSYNEQFF. The CDR3 DNA sequence: TGTGCCAGTAAGCAGGGGGCACGAGTATCCTACAATGAGCAGTTCTTC.